This passage covers 30 T cell receptor beta chains from one sample sequenced in a study of T cell changes during pregnancy in multiple sclerosis (dated by TCRdb to between 2019 and 2020). Library prep was done by the immunoSEQ multiplex PCR assay. TCRdb took over this immuneACCESS table, retaining in-frame rearrangements with V and J assigned. Such tables are incomplete; in checked studies, under half of the missing clones stem from an unresolved V gene, and the remainder is unexplained. The sample includes approximately 96,000 clones, with about 91% observed a single time. The ten largest clones represent about 2% of the sample. Source: peripheral blood, taken after pregnancy. The receptors originated from a female donor in good health, enrolled as a control in a pregnancy study.

The chain combines TRBV11-2 with TRBJ2-7, with 8 bases identical to TRBD1. Trimming at V came to 1 base and at J to 9 bases, leaving 8 bases not matched to a gene. Germline-derived CDR1 and CDR2 are SGHAT and FQNNGV. The CDR3 contains 14 residues. CDR3 nucleotides: TGTGCCAGCAGCTTAGGCACAGGGGGAAGGGGGCAGTACTTC. Translation gives CASSLGTGGRGQYF. Looking up the rest from reference TRBV11-2 and TRBJ2-7 gives the full variable domain: EAGVAQSPRYKIIEKRQSVAFWCNPISGHATLYWYQQILGQGPKLLIQFQNNGVVDDSQLPKDRFSAERLKGVDSTLKIQPAKLEDSAVYLCASSLGTGGRGQYFGPGTRLTVT.

The chain combines TRBV21-1 with TRBJ1-3; TRBD1, the table's D call, was not compared with the DNA. TRBV21-1 is a known pseudogene. The CDR3 extends over 17 amino acids. Here the CDR3 reads CASSKERTANSGNTIYF. Here the CDR3 DNA reads TGTGCCAGCAGCAAAGAACGGACAGCAAACTCTGGAAACACCATATATTTT.

This sequence joins TRBV6-1 and TRBJ1-1; D call uncertain. The CDR3 sequence is 10 residues long. V lost 10 bases, J lost 0 bases, and 3 bases lay in between. CDR1 is MNHNS, CDR2 SASEGT, per germline. The DNA for the CDR3 is TGTGCCACCTTGAACACTGAAGCTTTCTTT. Its translation: CATLNTEAFF.

This chain links TRBV9 with TRBJ2-6, with TRBD1 matching over 8 bases. The CDR3 length is 18 residues. The V and J ends lost 4 bases and 3 bases, in that order; junction bases with no gene match: 12. Germline-derived CDR1 and CDR2 are SGDLS and YYNGEE. The CDR3 sequence is CASSKGTGGFGGANVLTF. As DNA, the CDR3 is TGTGCCAGCAGCAAGGGGACAGGAGGGTTCGGTGGGGCCAACGTCCTGACTTTC.

The rearrangement links TRBV19 to TRBJ2-3, with D unclear. The V end was cut by 3 bases, the J end by 5 bases, with 15 bases between. Looked up from germline, CDR1 is LNHDA and CDR2 is SQIVND (reference sequence). This CDR3 has 15 amino acids. DNA for the CDR3: TGTGCCAGTAGTATGAGTCTTGCCCATGGAGATACGCAGTATTTT. Amino acids: CASSMSLAHGDTQYF.

The genes are TRBV5-1 and TRBJ2-2, with 8 bases fitting TRBD2. Germline V gives CDR1 SGHRS, CDR2 YFSETQ. V gave up 2 bases and J gave up 4 bases; unmatched junction bases: 4. The CDR3 consists of 15 residues. For the CDR3, the DNA is TGCGCCAGCAGCTTACCGGGAGGGCCCACCGGGGAGCTGTTTTTT. This translates into CASSLPGGPTGELFF. The whole variable domain, remainder taken from reference TRBV5-1 and TRBJ2-2, is KAGVTQTPRYLIKTRGQQVTLSCSPISGHRSVSWYQQTPGQGLQFLFEYFSETQRNKGNFPGRFSGRQFSNSRSEMNVSTLELGDSALYLCASSLPGGPTGELFFGEGSRLTVL.

V gene TRBV10-3 combines with J gene TRBJ2-6; 8 bases align to TRBD1. Germline CDR1 and CDR2: ENHRY and SYGVKD. The CDR3 is 18 amino acids. The junction had 9 bases not matched to a gene; V was cut back by 4 bases and J by 1 base. This CDR3 is CAISVVLRGLSGANVLTF. CDR3 nucleotide sequence: TGTGCCATCAGTGTGGTCCTCAGGGGGCTTTCTGGGGCCAACGTCCTGACTTTC.

The chain joins TRBV28 to TRBJ1-1; D call uncertain. V lost 4 bases, J lost 4 bases, and 13 bases lay in between. CDR3 length equals 14 residues. Germline lookup yields CDR1 MDHEN and CDR2 SYDVKM. CDR3 in amino acids: CASSSVGLGTEAFF. The CDR3 DNA reads TGTGCCAGCAGTTCCGTGGGCTTGGGCACTGAAGCTTTCTTT.

The chain has TRBV2 and TRBJ2-1; perhaps TRBD2 as D (6 bases). Germline lookup yields CDR1 SNHLY and CDR2 FYNNEI. This CDR3 region has 12 residues. V was pared by 7 bases and J by 15 bases, with 19 bases between. Here the CDR3 DNA reads TGTGCCAGCAACCCCGGGACTCCCGGTCCGTTCTTC. As protein: CASNPGTPGPFF.

The CDR3 sequence is CASMVGQASYEQYF. The CDR3 nucleotides are TGTGCCAGCATGGTCGGACAGGCCTCCTACGAGCAGTACTTC. The V call is TRBV6-1, the J call TRBJ2-7; 7 nucleotides line up with TRBD1. The CDR3 runs to 14 residues. Germline assignment: CDR1 MNHNS and CDR2 SASEGT. The V gene end was trimmed by 7 bases and the J gene end by 0 bases; junction bases not matched to a gene: 6.

The chain carries TRBV5-6 and TRBJ1-3, with D perhaps TRBD1 (5 bases). The CDR3 spans 17 residues. Trimming removed 2 bases from V and 0 bases from J, with 15 bases in between. Per germline, CDR1 SGHDT and CDR2 YYEEEE. The DNA for the CDR3 is TGTGCCAGCAGCTTAAGACAGCCTGCACGCTCTGGAAACACCATATATTTT. This codes for CASSLRQPARSGNTIYF. The entire variable domain, with the rest obtained from reference TRBV5-6 and TRBJ1-3, is as follows: DAGVTQSPTHLIKTRGQQVTLRCSPKSGHDTVSWYQQALGQGPQFIFQYYEEEERQRGNFPDRFSGHQFPNYSSELNVNALLLGDSALYLCASSLRQPARSGNTIYFGEGSWLTVV.

The chain links TRBV6-1 to TRBJ2-2; 9 positions agree with TRBD2. CDR1 and CDR2 (germline): MNHNS, SASEGT. The CDR3 length is 15 residues. V dropped 2 bases and J dropped 10; count of bases not matched to a gene: 8. DNA for the CDR3: TGTGCCAGCAGTGAAATAGCGGGAGAATCTGAGGAGCTGTTTTTT. This gives the protein CASSEIAGESEELFF.

V gene TRBV28 combines with J gene TRBJ2-7, with D tentatively TRBD2 (5 bases). The V gene's germline CDR1 is MDHEN and CDR2 SYDVKM. V was trimmed by 5 bases and J by 6 bases, leaving 11 bases between them. The length of the CDR3 is 12 residues. This CDR3 reads CASSPLGVEQYF. Written as DNA, the CDR3 is TGTGCCAGCAGTCCCCTCGGGGTCGAGCAGTACTTC.

The V gene is TRBV29-1, the J gene TRBJ1-2; D possibly corresponds to TRBD1 (5 bases). Germline V lookup: CDR1 SQVTM, CDR2 ANQGSEA. There are 12 residues in the CDR3. V was trimmed by 5 bases and J by 4 bases, leaving 11 bases between them. The CDR3 DNA sequence: TGCAGCGTTACGACAGCGGGCTATGGCTACACCTTC. It codes for CSVTTAGYGYTF.

V gene TRBV27 combines with J gene TRBJ1-1, with 9 nucleotides matching TRBD1. The V gene end was trimmed by 2 bases and the J gene end by 1 base; junction bases not matched to a gene: 17. The CDR3 is 20 residues long. Germline values: CDR1 MNHEY, CDR2 SMNVEV (reference sequence). CDR3 region: CASSLRPPGRDRATNTEAFF. In DNA form, the CDR3 reads TGTGCCAGCAGTTTAAGGCCTCCTGGCCGGGACAGGGCTACGAACACTGAAGCTTTCTTT.

J is TRBJ2-2 and V is TRBV11-3, with 12 bases lining up with TRBD1. V was clipped by 4 bases and J by 6 bases; unmatched bases: 6. Germline V lookup: CDR1 SGHNT, CDR2 YENEEA. The CDR3 is 16 residues long. Written as DNA, the CDR3 is TGTGCCAGCAGCTACCGGGACAGGGGGCAACCCGGGGAGCTGTTTTTT. Encoded protein: CASSYRDRGQPGELFF.

V is TRBV27 and J is TRBJ2-7, with a possible D match to TRBD1 (5 bases). Germline CDR1 reads MNHEY; CDR2 reads SMNVEV (reference sequence). This CDR3 is 16 amino acids long. V lost 5 bases and J lost 0, with 17 bases in between. The CDR3 coding sequence is TGTGCCAGCAGTCCGCCCCGCGGCGACAGCTCCTACGAGCAGTACTTC. Its translation: CASSPPRGDSSYEQYF.

This clone has a handful of counts. The J gene is TRBJ1-5, the V gene TRBV5-4, with D tentatively TRBD1 (5 bases). The length of the CDR3 is 15 residues. The V gene lost 0 bases and the J gene lost 4 bases, with 11 bases spanning the gap. The V gene's germline CDR1 is SGHNT and CDR2 YYREEE (reference sequence). Here the CDR3 DNA reads TGTGCCAGCAGCTTGGATCCGGGGGGAAATCAGCCCCAGCATTTT. It specifies CASSLDPGGNQPQHF.

The chain is built from TRBV11-2 and TRBJ1-2; D is uncertain. The V and J ends lost 3 bases and 4 bases respectively, with 9 bases between them. The CDR3 totals 13 residues. Germline CDR1 SGHAT, CDR2 FQNNGV. CDR3 protein: CASSFLRVYGYTF. In DNA form, the CDR3 reads TGTGCCAGCAGCTTCTTGAGGGTCTATGGCTACACCTTC.

The rearrangement links TRBV7-8 to TRBJ2-7; 8 nucleotides align to TRBD1. This CDR3 contains 13 residues. J lost 6 bases, V lost 4 bases, and 5 bases had no gene match. CDR1 is SGHVS, CDR2 FQNEAQ, per germline. The CDR3 spells CASSSIDRGEQYF. CDR3 bases: TGTGCCAGCAGCTCCATCGACAGGGGCGAGCAGTACTTC.

The chain employs TRBV6-5 and TRBJ2-3, with 8 positions matching TRBD1. The CDR3 spans 16 residues. CDR1 MNHEY and CDR2 SVGAGI come from the germline V gene. The ends lost 3 bases at V and 8 bases at J; junction bases unmatched: 13. CDR3 sequence (DNA): TGTGCCAGCAGTTATTTGAACAGGGGGGAGTACGGTACGCAGTATTTT. It yields the protein CASSYLNRGEYGTQYF.

The CDR3 reads CASSGYEDRPLLGYGYTF. The DNA of the CDR3 is TGTGCCAGTAGTGGGTACGAGGACAGGCCCCTTCTAGGCTATGGCTACACCTTC. The rearrangement links TRBV19 to TRBJ1-2, with 7 bases lining up with TRBD1. The V gene end was trimmed by 5 bases and the J gene end by 4 bases; junction bases not matched to a gene: 19. Looked up from germline, CDR1 is LNHDA and CDR2 is SQIVND (reference sequence). This CDR3 region has 18 residues.

This clone was counted only a few times. This sequence joins TRBV9 and TRBJ1-1; 9 bases map to TRBD1. The length of the CDR3 is 15 residues. V shed 4 bases, J shed 7 bases, and the junction held 11 bases outside the gene matches. Germline CDR1 SGDLS, CDR2 YYNGEE. The CDR3 sequence is CASSTWTGVYDEAFF. In DNA form, the CDR3 reads TGTGCCAGCAGCACATGGACAGGGGTGTACGATGAAGCTTTCTTT.

The V and J genes are TRBV7-9 and TRBJ1-5; a possible D gene is TRBD1 (5 bases). Per germline, CDR1 SEHNR and CDR2 FQNEAQ (reference sequence). V lost 4 bases and J lost 10, with 17 bases in between. The CDR3 consists of 14 residues. CDR3 region: CASSSQGAYHPQHF. Written as DNA, the CDR3 is TGTGCCAGCAGCTCCCAGGGCGCATACCACCCCCAGCATTTT.

In this sample, this clone turned up a few times. The chain uses TRBV5-4 and TRBJ1-2; no clear D gene. CDR1 is SGHNT, CDR2 YYREEE, per germline (reference sequence). This CDR3 contains 13 residues. Trimming took off 5 bases at V and 8 bases at J, with 16 bases between the two ends. Here the CDR3 reads CASRLGLDEGYTF. DNA of the CDR3: TGTGCCAGCAGATTAGGACTTGACGAGGGCTACACCTTC.

The V gene is TRBV10-3, the J gene TRBJ2-7; possible D gene TRBD2, 6 bases. This CDR3 is 12 amino acids long. V was shortened by 6 bases and J by 2 bases, with 8 bases between the two germline ends. Germline V gives CDR1 ENHRY, CDR2 SYGVKD. The CDR3 DNA reads as TGTGCCATCAGGGGGGAGGCCTACGAGCAGTACTTC. Its translation: CAIRGEAYEQYF.

This clone was seen a single time. The chain employs TRBV7-9 and TRBJ2-7; TRBD1 matches at 7 bases. Trimming removed 0 bases from V and 0 bases from J; junction bases left unmatched: 8. CDR1 and CDR2 (germline): SEHNR, FQNEAQ (reference sequence). There are 17 residues in the CDR3. This CDR3 reads CASSLALGTVSSYEQYF. The CDR3 bases are TGTGCCAGCAGCTTAGCGTTGGGGACAGTAAGCTCCTACGAGCAGTACTTC.

The chain joins TRBV6-1 to TRBJ1-6, with TRBD1 identical over 12 bases. Germline V CDR1 and CDR2: MNHNS, SASEGT. This CDR3 is built from 14 residues. V shed 10 bases, J shed 12 bases, and the junction held 10 bases outside the gene matches. CDR3 sequence (DNA): TGTGCCAATTCGGCCGGGACAGGGGGCGAACCCCTCCACTTT. Translation gives CANSAGTGGEPLHF.

The chain combines TRBV10-2 with TRBJ2-7; 13 bases agree with TRBD2. This CDR3 spans 18 amino acids. CDR1 and CDR2 (germline): WSHSY, SAAADI. The V segment lost 6 bases and the J segment 4 bases; nucleotides outside the gene matches: 15. CDR3 amino acids: CASSDFTGTSGVRYEQYF. CDR3 DNA: TGCGCCAGCAGCGACTTTACCGGGACTAGCGGGGTTCGGTACGAGCAGTACTTC.

The chain joins TRBV18 to TRBJ1-2; D not certain. This CDR3 spans 15 amino acids. Germline V CDR1 and CDR2: KGHSH, LQKENI. Trimming shortened V by 3 bases and J by 3 bases, and 14 bases separated the two germline ends. The chain's CDR3 is CASSPRLEGDYGYTF. CDR3 DNA sequence: TGTGCCAGCTCACCTCGCCTGGAGGGCGACTATGGCTACACCTTC.